This T cell receptor (beta chain) emerged from a study of CD8+ T cells in alopecia areata. Germline V gene lookup returns CDR1 SGHDT and CDR2 YYEEEE. The CDR3 length is 13 residues. Extraction of RNA preceded its reverse transcription into cDNA, which served as the sequencing template. The data were produced by immunoSEQ multiplex PCR, yet TCRdb's version contains in-frame clones alone and is incomplete. The table shows around 160,000 clones, with 75% to 90% occurring only once. This sequence originates from a human donor with alopecia areata. The chain joins TRBV5-6 to TRBJ2-5; 9 bases align to TRBD2. The DNA end is more similar to TRBJ2-7, so the J call may be wrong. The specimen was CD8+ T cells sorted from blood, collected at week 0. CDR3 nucleotides: TGTGCCAGCAGCTCAGGACTAGCGATCGAGCAGTACTTC. This codes for CASSSGLAIEQYF.